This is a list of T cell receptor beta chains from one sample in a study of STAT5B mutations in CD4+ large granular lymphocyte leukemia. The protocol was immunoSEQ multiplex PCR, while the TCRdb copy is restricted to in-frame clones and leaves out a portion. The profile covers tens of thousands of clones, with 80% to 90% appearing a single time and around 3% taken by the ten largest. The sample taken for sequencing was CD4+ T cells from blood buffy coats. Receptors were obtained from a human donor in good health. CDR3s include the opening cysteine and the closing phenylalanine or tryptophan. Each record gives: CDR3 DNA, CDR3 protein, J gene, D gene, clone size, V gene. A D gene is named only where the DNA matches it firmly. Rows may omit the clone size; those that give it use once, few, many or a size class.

TGTGCCAGCAATAGAGCTAGCGGAGACAATGAGCAGTTCTTC | CASNRASGDNEQFF | TRBJ2-1 | TRBD2 | once | TRBV7-2
TGCAGTGCCGCCCCTTGGAATGAGCAGTTCTTC | CSAAPWNEQFF | TRBJ2-1 | NA | NA | TRBV20-1
TGTGCCAGCAGCTTGCATATCGGCGGGAGACGCGAGCAGTTCTTC | CASSLHIGGRREQFF | TRBJ2-1 | TRBD2 | NA | TRBV5-5
TGTGCCAGCAGCTTCGGGACTGAGAGTCGCGAGCAGTACTTC | CASSFGTESREQYF | TRBJ2-7 | NA | NA | TRBV7-9
TGCGCCAGCAGCCGCGGGGGACAGGCCTCCTACGAGCAGTACTTC | CASSRGGQASYEQYF | TRBJ2-7 | NA | NA | TRBV5-1
TGCAGTGCCCCCGATGTGAATGAGCAGTTCTTC | CSAPDVNEQFF | TRBJ2-1 | NA | NA | TRBV20-1
TGTGCCAGCAGCGAGGGGGGGGGATTCAATCAGCCCCAGCATTTT | CASSEGGGFNQPQHF | TRBJ1-5 | NA | NA | TRBV9
TGTGCCAGCAGTTCAACTGGTAATTCACCCCTCCACTTT | CASSSTGNSPLHF | TRBJ1-6 | NA | NA | TRBV7-9
TGTGCCAGCAGATCACGACAGCAAGAGACCCAGTACTTC | CASRSRQQETQYF | TRBJ2-5 | NA | NA | TRBV7-9
TGTGCCAGCAGCGGAAAACAGGGGGCTTACTCTGGAAACACCATATATTTT | CASSGKQGAYSGNTIYF | TRBJ1-3 | TRBD1 | NA | TRBV11-2
TGTGCCAGCAGTTACGCCGGGACGGCGGGGGGTGGCTACACCTTC | CASSYAGTAGGGYTF | TRBJ1-2 | NA | few | TRBV6-6
TGCGCCAGCAGCCTCACTAGCGACAGCTCCTACGAGCAGTACTTC | CASSLTSDSSYEQYF | TRBJ2-7 | TRBD2 | once | TRBV5-1
TGTGCCTGGAGCCGGGGACAACTGAACACTGAAGCTTTCTTT | CAWSRGQLNTEAFF | TRBJ1-1 | NA | NA | TRBV30
TGTGCCAGCAGCTTACGGGGGGGGAACGAGCAGTACTTC | CASSLRGGNEQYF | TRBJ2-7 | TRBD2 | NA | TRBV5-6
TGCGCCAGCAGCTTTTCGGGGACGTTGGGTGACGAGCAGTACTTC | CASSFSGTLGDEQYF | TRBJ2-7 | NA | NA | TRBV5-1
TGTGCCAGCAGCCCCAACTCAGATACGCAGTATTTT | CASSPNSDTQYF | TRBJ2-3 | NA | NA | TRBV6-5
TGTGCCAGCAGTTTAAAGGCCCCGGGCGAGCAGTACTTC | CASSLKAPGEQYF | TRBJ2-7 | NA | NA | TRBV28
TGCGCCAGCAGCCCCTCCTCAGGGCCACCAGACCCCCCTTCTAAGGAGCTGTTTTTT | CASSPSSGPPDPPSKELFF | TRBJ2-2 | NA | NA | TRBV5-1
TGTGCCAGCAGCTTAGGCCAAGGAGGAGGAAACACCATATATTTT | CASSLGQGGGNTIYF | TRBJ1-3 | NA | once | TRBV7-9
TGTGCCAGCAGCTCCTTTGCGGACTACGAGCAGTACTTC | CASSSFADYEQYF | TRBJ2-7 | NA | NA | TRBV5-4
TGTGCCAGCAGTGCTAGAGACCAAGCCTGGGAGACCCAGTACTTC | CASSARDQAWETQYF | TRBJ2-5 | NA | once | TRBV2
TGTGCCAGCAGTCCGTTTCGGGGAGCTGAAGCTTTCTTT | CASSPFRGAEAFF | TRBJ1-1 | NA | few | TRBV6-4
TGTGCCAGCAGACCCGGCGGGGTAAACAATGAGCAGTTCTTC | CASRPGGVNNEQFF | TRBJ2-1 | NA | NA | TRBV28
TGTGCCGTAACAGGGGACCTTTCCTACGAGCAGTACTTC | CAVTGDLSYEQYF | TRBJ2-7 | TRBD1 | NA | TRBV28
TGTGCCAGCAGTGAAACAGATACGCAGTATTTT | CASSETDTQYF | TRBJ2-3 | NA | NA | TRBV2
TGCGCCAGCAGATCCGGGACCCTCATGAACACTGAAGCTTTCTTT | CASRSGTLMNTEAFF | TRBJ1-1 | NA | NA | TRBV5-1
TGTGCCAGCAGAGGACAGGGATATGGCTACACCTTC | CASRGQGYGYTF | TRBJ1-2 | TRBD1 | NA | TRBV6-5
TGTGCCAGCAGTGAAGGGACCCAATACCCCCAAGATACGCAGTATTTT | CASSEGTQYPQDTQYF | TRBJ2-3 | NA | NA | TRBV2
TGCGCCAGCAGCTTGTCTAGGGCCACTGAAGCTTTCTTT | CASSLSRATEAFF | TRBJ1-1 | NA | NA | TRBV5-1
TGTGCCAGTACCCTTCGGGACAGGGGGCTGGGCTACACCTTC | CASTLRDRGLGYTF | TRBJ1-2 | TRBD1 | NA | TRBV19
TGTGCCAGCAGCTTAGATGGGGGGACGATAAGAGGCTACACCTTC | CASSLDGGTIRGYTF | TRBJ1-2 | NA | NA | TRBV7-2
TGCGCCAGCAGCCAAGTGGGGGGAGCCCAGCATTTT | CASSQVGGAQHF | TRBJ1-5 | NA | once | TRBV4-1
TGTGCCAGCTCAACTACTGACAGACCCACCTACGAGCAGTACTTC | CASSTTDRPTYEQYF | TRBJ2-7 | NA | NA | TRBV18
TGCAGCGTTGGGAAAGTAGCGGGAGGGCCTGGCAATGAGCAGTTCTTC | CSVGKVAGGPGNEQFF | TRBJ2-1 | TRBD2 | NA | TRBV29-1
TGTGCCAGCGTCGACAGACGTGGCTACACCTTC | CASVDRRGYTF | TRBJ1-2 | NA | once | TRBV6-1
TGCAGCGCCGGGACAGGGACCAATGAGCAGTTCTTC | CSAGTGTNEQFF | TRBJ2-1 | TRBD1 | few | TRBV29-1
TGCAGCGTCCAGAAAACCCCCCAAGGGGGGTTACAGTACTTC | CSVQKTPQGGLQYF | TRBJ2-7 | NA | NA | TRBV29-1
TGTGCCAGCAGGGGACGCTCTAGCAATCAGCCCCAGCATTTT | CASRGRSSNQPQHF | TRBJ1-5 | NA | few | TRBV2
TGTGCCAGCAGCTTGAGACCGGGGCTAGCGGGATCCGAGCAGTACTTC | CASSLRPGLAGSEQYF | TRBJ2-7 | TRBD2 | NA | TRBV13
TGCAGTGCTGAGAGCCGGGACGTCTTTTTT | CSAESRDVFF | TRBJ1-4 | NA | NA | TRBV20-1
TGTGCCAGCAGCCAAGTGGGGGGTCGAGGGCAGTTCTTC | CASSQVGGRGQFF | TRBJ2-1 | NA | NA | TRBV4-2